This section outlines one T cell receptor (beta chain) sequence together with its context. This sample stems from a study of T cells in tuberculosis. Overall study: CD1B tetramers identified T cells specific for mycobacterial lipid GMM.

This CDR3 spans 15 amino acids. CDR1 SGDLS and CDR2 YYNGEE come from the germline V gene. The trim removed 3 bases at V and 1 base at J, leaving 2 bases unmatched. Only in-frame clones appear in the TCRdb table, and some are missing; sequencing was by immunoSEQ multiplex PCR. This sample carries about 35,000 clones, more than 85% of them seen once, and the ten largest clones take around 10%. Time point indicated: new active TB diagnosis, blood taken before or within 7 days of starting treatment. On average about 100,000 T cells per donor were immunosequenced. This chain joins TRBV9 and TRBJ2-2; 8 bases match TRBD1. This specimen was PBMCs, taken at tuberculosis diagnosis. This receptor was taken from an adult with tuberculosis. CDR3 DNA: TGTGCCAGCAGCGGTACAGGGGGGAACACCGGGGAGCTGTTTTTT. It yields the protein CASSGTGGNTGELFF.